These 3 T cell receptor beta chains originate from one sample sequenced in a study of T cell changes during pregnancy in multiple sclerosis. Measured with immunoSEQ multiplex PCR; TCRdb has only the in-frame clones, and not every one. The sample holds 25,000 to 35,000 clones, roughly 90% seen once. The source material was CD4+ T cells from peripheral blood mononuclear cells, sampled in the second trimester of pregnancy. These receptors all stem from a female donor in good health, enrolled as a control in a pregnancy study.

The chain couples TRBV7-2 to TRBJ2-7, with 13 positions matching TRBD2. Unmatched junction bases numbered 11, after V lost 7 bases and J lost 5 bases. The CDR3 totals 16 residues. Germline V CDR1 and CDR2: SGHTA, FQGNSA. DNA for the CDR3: TGTGCCAGCACCCCCAATGGACTAGCGGGAGTCCACGAGCAGTACTTC. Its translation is CASTPNGLAGVHEQYF.

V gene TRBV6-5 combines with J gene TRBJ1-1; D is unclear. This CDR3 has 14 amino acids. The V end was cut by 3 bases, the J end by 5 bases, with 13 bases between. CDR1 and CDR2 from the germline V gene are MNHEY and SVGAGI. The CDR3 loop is CASSYQEFLTEAFF. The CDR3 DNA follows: TGTGCCAGCAGTTATCAGGAATTCCTGACTGAAGCTTTCTTT.

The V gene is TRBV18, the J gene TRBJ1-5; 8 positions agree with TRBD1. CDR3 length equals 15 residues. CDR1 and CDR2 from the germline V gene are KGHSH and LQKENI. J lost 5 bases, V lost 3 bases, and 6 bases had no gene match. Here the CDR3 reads CASSPRQGIHQPQHF. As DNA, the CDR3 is TGTGCCAGCTCACCCCGACAGGGGATCCATCAGCCCCAGCATTTT. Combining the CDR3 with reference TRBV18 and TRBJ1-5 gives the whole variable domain NAGVMQNPRHLVRRRGQEARLRCSPMKGHSHVYWYRQLPEEGLKFMVYLQKENIIDESGMPKERFSAEFPKEGPSILRIQQVVRGDSAAYFCASSPRQGIHQPQHFGDGTRLSIL.